These 23 T cell receptor beta chains were sequenced from one sample in a study of blood T cell repertoires in COVID-19. Profiling relied on immunoSEQ multiplex PCR, and the TCRdb table lists in-frame clones only, not all of them. The sample has about 210,000 clones, around four fifths seen once; the top ten hold roughly 2.9%. The source material was peripheral blood. These receptors all come from a man aged 50 to 60 with active or convalescent COVID-19.

The V call is TRBV7-3, the J call TRBJ1-1; a possible D gene is TRBD1 (6 bases). Deletions cut 7 bases from V and 1 base from J, with 10 bases between. The CDR3 length is 13 residues. The germline CDR1 and CDR2 sequences are SGHTA and FQGTGA. The CDR3 is CASKGQPNTEAFF. DNA of the CDR3: TGTGCCAGCAAAGGACAGCCGAACACTGAAGCTTTCTTT.

The chain links TRBV27 to TRBJ2-1; 8 nucleotides line up with TRBD2. The CDR3 contains 16 residues. J lost 10 bases, V lost 0 bases, and 11 bases had no gene match. Germline CDR1 reads MNHEY; CDR2 reads SMNVEV (reference sequence). CDR3 bases: TGTGCCAGCAGTTTATCAGCTCTAGCGGGTTCTCCCGAGCAGTTCTTC. Protein: CASSLSALAGSPEQFF.

The J gene is TRBJ1-2, the V gene TRBV7-2, with 7 bases aligning to TRBD1. The germline CDR1 and CDR2 sequences are SGHTA and FQGNSA. The CDR3 contains 13 residues. The J segment lost 7 bases and the V segment lost 6 bases, leaving 8 bases of the junction unmatched. The chain's CDR3 is CASSRTGGTGYTF. CDR3 nucleotide sequence: TGTGCCAGCAGTAGGACAGGCGGCACTGGCTACACCTTC.

The chain combines TRBV6-6 with TRBJ2-5, with 8 bases lining up with TRBD2. Per the germline V gene, CDR1 is MNHNY and CDR2 is SVGAGI (reference sequence). With V trimmed by 5 bases and J by 2 bases, 7 bases remained unmatched. The CDR3 sequence is 15 residues long. CDR3 coding DNA: TGTGCCAGCAGTAGACCGGGACTAGATCAAGAGACCCAGTACTTC. Protein: CASSRPGLDQETQYF.

This chain links TRBV6-5 with TRBJ1-4; D may be TRBD1 (5 bases). The germline V and J ends were trimmed by 10 bases and 1 base, with 16 bases remaining between them. The CDR3 is made up of 15 amino acids. From germline, CDR1 is MNHEY and CDR2 SVGAGI. The chain's CDR3 is CATRGTWGTNEKLFF. In nucleotides, the CDR3 is TGTGCCACCCGAGGGACTTGGGGAACTAATGAAAAACTGTTTTTT.

A few counts support this clone. This rearrangement joins TRBV12-3 or TRBV12-4 to TRBJ1-2; tentative D call: TRBD1 (5 bases). The length of the CDR3 is 12 residues. The germline V and J ends were trimmed by 6 bases and 3 bases, with 8 bases remaining between them. CDR3 bases: TGTGCCAGCAGGCGACAGTACTATGGCTACACCTTC. This translates into CASRRQYYGYTF.

The chain is built from TRBV9 and TRBJ2-5, with TRBD2 identical over 9 bases. Unmatched junction bases numbered 5, after V lost 3 bases and J lost 5 bases. This CDR3 comprises 14 residues. Germline lookup yields CDR1 SGDLS and CDR2 YYNGEE. This CDR3 is CASSGGLALETQYF. CDR3 coding DNA: TGTGCCAGCAGCGGCGGACTAGCGTTGGAGACCCAGTACTTC.

The chain recombines TRBV5-4 with TRBJ2-7; TRBD2 matches at 9 bases. Germline CDR1 and CDR2: SGHNT and YYREEE (reference sequence). The junction had 11 bases not matched to a gene; V was cut back by 4 bases and J by 6 bases. CDR3 length: 15 amino acids. The CDR3 coding sequence is TGTGCCAGCAGCCCCCCCGGGGCGGGGGGGCGCGAGCAGTACTTC. This sequence encodes CASSPPGAGGREQYF.

The sample holds a few counts of this clone. The gene calls are TRBV19 and TRBJ1-3; TRBD1 matches 7 bases. The germline CDR1 and CDR2 sequences are LNHDA and SQIVND (reference sequence). Unmatched junction bases numbered 6, after V lost 7 bases and J lost 3 bases. This CDR3 contains 14 residues. The CDR3 bases are TGTGCCAGTAAGGAGGGGGCGCATGGAAACACCATATATTTT. Its translation: CASKEGAHGNTIYF.

V and J are TRBV24-1 and TRBJ2-2, with 7 bases aligning to TRBD1. CDR3 length equals 13 residues. V gave up 7 bases and J gave up 6 bases; unmatched junction bases: 4. Per germline, CDR1 KGHDR and CDR2 SFDVKD. DNA for the CDR3: TGTGCCACCAGCAGGGGGTACCCCGGGGAGCTGTTTTTT. It specifies CATSRGYPGELFF.

The chain combines TRBV5-1 with TRBJ2-3; maybe TRBD2 (6 bases). The germline V gene encodes CDR1 SGHRS and CDR2 YFSETQ. CDR3 length equals 14 residues. V was cut by 4 bases and J by 2 bases, with 11 bases left in between. The CDR3 DNA sequence: TGCGCCAGCAGCGGGGGGTGGACCACAGATACGCAGTATTTT. Amino acids: CASSGGWTTDTQYF.

V is TRBV28 and J is TRBJ2-4; TRBD2 agrees at 11 bases. J gave up 7 bases and V 4 bases, and 6 bases lay outside the gene matches. CDR3 length: 15 amino acids. CDR1 MDHEN and CDR2 SYDVKM come from the germline V gene. The CDR3 here is CASSSRTSGLNIQYF. The CDR3 nucleotides are TGTGCCAGCAGTTCGCGGACTAGCGGGCTGAACATTCAGTACTTC.

J is TRBJ2-3 and V is TRBV19, with D maybe TRBD2 (5 bases). CDR3 size: 15 residues. Trimming shortened V by 3 bases and J by 0 bases, and 10 bases separated the two germline ends. CDR1 and CDR2 from the germline V gene are LNHDA and SQIVND (reference sequence). The CDR3 region is CASSMAGASTDTQYF. CDR3 nucleotides: TGTGCCAGTAGTATGGCGGGTGCTAGCACAGATACGCAGTATTTT. Looking up the rest from reference TRBV19 and TRBJ2-3 gives the full variable domain: DGGITQSPKYLFRKEGQNVTLSCEQNLNHDAMYWYRQDPGQGLRLIYYSQIVNDFQKGDIAEGYSVSREKKESFPLTVTSAQKNPTAFYLCASSMAGASTDTQYFGPGTRLTVL.

The chain joins TRBV27 to TRBJ2-3, with TRBD1 matching 7 bases. Germline lookup yields CDR1 MNHEY and CDR2 SMNVEV (reference sequence). V was pared by 4 bases and J by 2 bases, with 6 bases of the junction left unmatched. The CDR3 runs to 15 residues. CDR3 bases: TGTGCCAGCAGTTATACAGGGGCCGCCACAGATACGCAGTATTTT. It encodes CASSYTGAATDTQYF.

The chain couples TRBV6-1 to TRBJ2-7, with 9 bases matching TRBD1. The ends lost 4 bases at V and 7 bases at J; junction bases unmatched: 14. The CDR3 covers 16 residues. CDR1 is MNHNS, CDR2 SASEGT, per germline. Here the CDR3 reads CASSVGPGQGSFEQYF. In DNA, the CDR3 is TGTGCCAGCAGTGTGGGACCGGGACAGGGTTCGTTTGAGCAGTACTTC.

V usage is TRBV21-1 and J usage is TRBJ2-3; no check of the table's D call, TRBD2, against the DNA was made. TRBV21-1 has pseudogene status. This CDR3 spans 15 amino acids. CDR3 DNA: TGTGCCAGTTACCGTACCGGGACTAGCACAGATACGCAGTATTTT. It codes for CASYRTGTSTDTQYF.

The genes are TRBV7-3 and TRBJ2-3; weak D call: TRBD1 (7 bases). Trimming pared 0 bases from V and 2 bases from J, leaving 18 bases between. The CDR3 consists of 18 residues. Germline CDR1 SGHTA, CDR2 FQGTGA. In nucleotides, the CDR3 is TGTGCCAGCAGCTTAACCGGACTATCGACAGGGCTCACAGATACGCAGTATTTT. It is translated as CASSLTGLSTGLTDTQYF.

The chain joins TRBV9 to TRBJ2-1; maybe TRBD1 (6 bases). There are 15 residues in the CDR3. Trimming pared 2 bases from V and 6 bases from J, leaving 15 bases between. The germline gives CDR1 SGDLS, CDR2 YYNGEE. CDR3 region: CASSVAPQGSNEQFF. The DNA for the CDR3 is TGTGCCAGCAGCGTTGCGCCCCAGGGGAGCAATGAGCAGTTCTTC.

The table lists this clone with a count of one. The chain has TRBV29-1 and TRBJ2-7, with D perhaps TRBD2 (6 bases). From germline, CDR1 is SQVTM and CDR2 ANQGSEA. Trimming left V 6 bases short and J 0 bases short, with 12 bases between. The CDR3 sequence is 13 residues long. The CDR3: CSVGLFSSYEQYF. CDR3 nucleotide sequence: TGCAGCGTGGGACTCTTTAGCTCCTACGAGCAGTACTTC.

The chain joins TRBV9 to TRBJ2-3, with 8 bases matching TRBD2. The V and J ends lost 0 bases and 1 base, in that order; junction bases with no gene match: 4. There are 16 residues in the CDR3. From germline, CDR1 is SGDLS and CDR2 YYNGEE. CDR3 nucleotide sequence: TGTGCCAGCAGCGTAGGCAGCGGGAGTGGCACAGATACGCAGTATTTT. Its protein is CASSVGSGSGTDTQYF.

This clone was counted between two and nine times. The rearrangement uses TRBV3-1 (or the pseudogene TRBV3-2) and TRBJ1-5, with D possibly being TRBD1 (6 bases). The V and J ends lost 0 bases and 2 bases respectively, with 14 bases between them. The CDR3 totals 17 residues. CDR1 and CDR2 (germline): LGHDT, YNNKEL (reference sequence). The CDR3 DNA is TGTGCCAGCAGCCAAGAATTTGGCAGGGGACGCAATCAGCCCCAGCATTTT. Residues: CASSQEFGRGRNQPQHF.

This rearrangement joins TRBV9 to TRBJ2-7, with D possibly matching TRBD2 (6 bases). This CDR3 contains 15 residues. Germline V gene lookup returns CDR1 SGDLS and CDR2 YYNGEE. Trimming pared 3 bases from V and 4 bases from J, leaving 17 bases between. In DNA, the CDR3 is TGTGCCAGCAGCGCTTCCTCCGGGAGCATGTACGAGCAGTACTTC. Translating it yields CASSASSGSMYEQYF. Filled out from reference TRBV9 and TRBJ2-7, the complete variable domain reads DSGVTQTPKHLITATGQRVTLRCSPRSGDLSVYWYQQSLDQGLQFLIQYYNGEERAKGNILERFSAQQFPDLHSELNLSSLELGDSALYFCASSASSGSMYEQYFGPGTRLTVT.

The chain has TRBV5-4 and TRBJ1-1; 8 bases align to TRBD1. With 4 bases clipped from V and 4 bases from J, the junction kept 3 bases outside the gene matches. Looked up from germline, CDR1 is SGHNT and CDR2 is YYREEE (reference sequence). The CDR3 length is 13 residues. The CDR3 coding sequence is TGTGCCAGCAGCCGACAGGGGCTCACTGAAGCTTTCTTT. Translated: CASSRQGLTEAFF.